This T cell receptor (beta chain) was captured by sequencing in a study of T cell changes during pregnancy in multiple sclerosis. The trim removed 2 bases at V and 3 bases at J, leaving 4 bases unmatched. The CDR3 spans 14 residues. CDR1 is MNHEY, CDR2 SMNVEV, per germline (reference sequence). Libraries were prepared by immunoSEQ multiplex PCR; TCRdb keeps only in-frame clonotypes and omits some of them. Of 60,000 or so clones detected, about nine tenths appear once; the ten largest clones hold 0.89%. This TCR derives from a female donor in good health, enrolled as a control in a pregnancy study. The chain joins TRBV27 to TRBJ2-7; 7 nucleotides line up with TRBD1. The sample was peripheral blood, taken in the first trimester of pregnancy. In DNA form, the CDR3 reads TGTGCCAGCAGTTTAGGGCAGGGGGTCTACGAGCAGTACTTC. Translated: CASSLGQGVYEQYF.